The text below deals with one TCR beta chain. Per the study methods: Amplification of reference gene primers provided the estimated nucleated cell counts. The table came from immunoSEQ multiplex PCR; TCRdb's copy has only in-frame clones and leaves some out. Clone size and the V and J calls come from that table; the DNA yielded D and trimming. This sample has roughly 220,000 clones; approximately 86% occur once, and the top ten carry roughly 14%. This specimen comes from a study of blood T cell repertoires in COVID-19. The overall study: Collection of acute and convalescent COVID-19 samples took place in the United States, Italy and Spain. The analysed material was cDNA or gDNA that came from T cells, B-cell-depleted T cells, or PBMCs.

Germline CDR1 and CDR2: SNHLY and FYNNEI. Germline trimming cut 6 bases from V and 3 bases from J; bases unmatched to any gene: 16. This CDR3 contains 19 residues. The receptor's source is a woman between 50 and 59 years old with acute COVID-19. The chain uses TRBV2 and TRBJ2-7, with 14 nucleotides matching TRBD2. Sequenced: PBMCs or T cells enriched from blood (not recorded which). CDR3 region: CASRWSGGLAGVGNYEQYF. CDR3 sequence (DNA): TGTGCCAGCAGGTGGTCCGGGGGACTAGCGGGAGTGGGAAACTACGAGCAGTACTTC.